These 19 T cell receptor beta chains originate from one sample sequenced in a study of blood T cell repertoires in COVID-19. TCRdb's table, derived via immunoSEQ multiplex PCR, lists solely in-frame clones and lacks some. The repertoire has over 110,000 clones, approximately 88% of them found once; the top ten carry 1.7%. Input material: peripheral blood. The receptors were gathered from a woman aged 45-59 years with acute or convalescent COVID-19.

This clone was counted between two and nine times. The chain combines TRBV5-1 with TRBJ2-1; the D gene is possibly TRBD2 (6 bases). V was pared by 4 bases and J by 7 bases, with 18 bases between. Germline-derived CDR1 and CDR2 are SGHRS and YFSETQ. CDR3 length: 15 amino acids. The CDR3 is CASSPVGGVGNEQFF. CDR3 in DNA: TGCGCCAGCAGCCCGGTCGGCGGGGTGGGGAATGAGCAGTTCTTC.

V gene TRBV10-3 combines with J gene TRBJ1-3; 9 nucleotides align to TRBD1. V shed 6 bases, J shed 0 bases, and the junction held 9 bases outside the gene matches. The germline gives CDR1 ENHRY, CDR2 SYGVKD. The CDR3 is 17 residues long. The CDR3 nucleotides read TGTGCCATCAGACGAACCGCGGGACAGGGCTCTGGAAACACCATATATTTT. Translating gives CAIRRTAGQGSGNTIYF.

The chain recombines TRBV10-2 with TRBJ2-7, with 9 bases aligning to TRBD2. V gave up 8 bases and J gave up 2 bases; unmatched junction bases: 7. This CDR3 spans 14 amino acids. The germline gives CDR1 WSHSY, CDR2 SAAADI. CDR3: CASRSVAGAYEQYF. In DNA form, the CDR3 reads TGCGCCAGCCGGTCAGTAGCGGGAGCCTACGAGCAGTACTTC.

This chain uses TRBV24-1 with TRBJ1-2; D not resolved. This CDR3 has 14 residues. The ends were cut back, 1 base at V and 0 bases at J, with 5 bases in the middle. The germline V gene encodes CDR1 KGHDR and CDR2 SFDVKD. CDR3 sequence reads: CATSDFTANYGYTF. CDR3 bases: TGTGCCACCAGTGATTTCACAGCTAACTATGGCTACACCTTC.

V is TRBV7-9 and J is TRBJ2-7; perhaps TRBD1 as D (6 bases). CDR1 and CDR2 (germline): SEHNR, FQNEAQ (reference sequence). Trimming stripped 0 bases from V and 4 bases from J, with 16 bases between. The CDR3 is 16 residues long. The CDR3 region has the DNA TGTGCCAGCAGCTTAGCAACAGGGCTTTCTCGATACGAGCAGTACTTC. Its protein product is CASSLATGLSRYEQYF.

In its sample, this clone was seen once. The V gene is TRBV4-1, the J gene TRBJ1-4, with D perhaps matching TRBD1 (5 bases). The CDR3 is 14 amino acids. The germline V gene has CDR1 MGHRA and CDR2 YSYEKL. Trimming removed 7 bases from V and 5 bases from J, with 14 bases in between. Written as DNA, the CDR3 is TGCGCCAGCAATCCAATGGGGCAGAATGAAAAACTGTTTTTT. Amino acid sequence: CASNPMGQNEKLFF.

In this sample, this clone turned up once. The J gene is TRBJ2-7, the V gene TRBV6-2 or TRBV6-3; TRBD1 is a possible D gene (5 bases). V lost 5 bases and J 8 bases, leaving 16 bases between the germline ends. The germline V gene has CDR1 MNHEY and CDR2 SVGEGT. This CDR3 spans 13 amino acids. DNA for the CDR3: TGTGCCAGCAGTCCCTACAGGATGGTGCAGCAGTACTTC. Protein: CASSPYRMVQQYF.

V usage is TRBV19 and J usage is TRBJ1-2; TRBD1 is a possible D gene (6 bases). This CDR3 is 15 amino acids long. V gave up 4 bases and J gave up 0 bases, with 12 bases separating them. The V gene's germline CDR1 is LNHDA and CDR2 SQIVND (reference sequence). The CDR3 reads CASSSRGAPNYGYTF. The CDR3 nucleotides are TGTGCCAGTAGTAGTCGGGGGGCCCCTAACTATGGCTACACCTTC. The whole variable domain, remainder taken from reference TRBV19 and TRBJ1-2, is DGGITQSPKYLFRKEGQNVTLSCEQNLNHDAMYWYRQDPGQGLRLIYYSQIVNDFQKGDIAEGYSVSREKKESFPLTVTSAQKNPTAFYLCASSSRGAPNYGYTFGSGTRLTVV.

The rearrangement uses TRBV6-6 and TRBJ2-7, with 7 bases lining up with TRBD1. The V and J ends lost 0 bases and 3 bases, in that order; junction bases with no gene match: 5. Germline lookup yields CDR1 MNHNY and CDR2 SVGAGI (reference sequence). The CDR3 is 15 amino acids. This CDR3 reads CASSYSYDRVYEQYF. CDR3 nucleotides: TGTGCCAGCAGTTACTCTTATGACAGGGTCTACGAGCAGTACTTC.

The chain is built from TRBV9 and TRBJ1-1; TRBD1 agrees at 7 bases. Germline V gene sequence: CDR1 SGDLS, CDR2 YYNGEE. This CDR3 is 14 amino acids long. V lost 3 bases, J lost 0 bases, and 2 bases stayed unmatched. CDR3 DNA sequence: TGTGCCAGCAGCGGGGGGACAGTGAACACTGAAGCTTTCTTT. Amino acid sequence: CASSGGTVNTEAFF.

This chain links TRBV7-8 with TRBJ1-5; D gene ambiguous. The CDR3 totals 16 residues. V shed 1 base and J shed 6 bases, with 16 bases lying between them. The germline gives CDR1 SGHVS, CDR2 FQNEAQ. CDR3 nucleotide sequence: TGTGCCAGCAGCTTAGTGTCTGGAGTGGTTGGTCAGCCCCAGCATTTT. Translating it yields CASSLVSGVVGQPQHF.

The chain links TRBV18 to TRBJ2-3; 9 nucleotides match TRBD1. The CDR3 spans 18 residues. The germline CDR1 and CDR2 sequences are KGHSH and LQKENI. Losses at the gene ends were 1 base for V and 0 bases for J; bases not matched to a gene: 8. CDR3 sequence reads: CASSPHRDRDSSTDTQYF. Here the CDR3 DNA reads TGTGCCAGCTCACCACATCGGGACAGGGATTCTAGCACAGATACGCAGTATTTT.

This clone has just a few counts. The chain couples TRBV25-1 to TRBJ1-6; D not certain. Germline assignment: CDR1 MGHDK and CDR2 SYGVNS. CDR3 length: 14 residues. Trimming took 3 bases from V and 10 from J, leaving 13 bases between them. CDR3 nucleotide sequence: TGTGCCAGCAGTGAGTCTGCCGCCGGGTCACCCCTCCACTTT. Its translation is CASSESAAGSPLHF.

This clone was seen just once. The CDR3, as DNA: TGTGCCAGCAGCTCCTTGCAGCGTGGATATGGCTACACCTTC. This translates into CASSSLQRGYGYTF. V and J are TRBV5-4 and TRBJ1-2; D remains unclear. With 3 bases removed from V and 5 bases from J, the gap between germline ends came to 14 bases. The CDR3 totals 14 residues. The V gene's germline CDR1 is SGHNT and CDR2 YYREEE (reference sequence).

V is TRBV28 and J is TRBJ1-5; D not certain. The CDR3 consists of 11 residues. Germline loops: CDR1 MDHEN, CDR2 SYDVKM. Trimming pared 4 bases from V and 6 bases from J, leaving 4 bases between. The CDR3 sequence: CASSSGQPQHF. In DNA form, the CDR3 reads TGTGCCAGCAGTTCGGGTCAGCCCCAGCATTTT.

This chain connects TRBV10-3 to TRBJ1-4, with D maybe TRBD1 (5 bases). Germline V lookup: CDR1 ENHRY, CDR2 SYGVKD. V was shortened by 11 bases and J by 10 bases, with 14 bases between the two germline ends. The CDR3 is made up of 11 amino acids. CDR3 sequence reads: CAAGGGGKLFF. In nucleotides, the CDR3 is TGTGCCGCCGGAGGCGGGGGAAAACTGTTTTTT.

The chain couples TRBV11-1 to TRBJ2-1, with a possible D match to TRBD2 (5 bases). The germline CDR1 and CDR2 sequences are SGHAT and FQDESV (reference sequence). This CDR3 has 16 residues. Trimming pared 5 bases from V and 0 bases from J, leaving 14 bases between. The CDR3 sequence is CASSPKGADSYNEQFF. In nucleotides, the CDR3 is TGTGCCAGCAGCCCGAAAGGAGCGGACTCCTACAATGAGCAGTTCTTC.

The CDR3, as DNA: TGTGCCAGCAAGATTGGACACCCGACCTCCTACGAGCAGTACTTC. This sequence encodes CASKIGHPTSYEQYF. The chain combines TRBV6-5 with TRBJ2-7; a weak D match, TRBD1 (5 bases). Germline-derived CDR1 and CDR2 are MNHEY and SVGAGI. Between the trimmed V and J ends, which lost 7 bases and 0 bases, there was a span of 16 bases. The CDR3 is 15 amino acids.

The genes are TRBV25-1 and TRBJ2-1; TRBD1 aligns across 8 bases. The CDR3 is 17 amino acids. Unmatched junction bases numbered 16, after V lost 5 bases and J lost 7 bases. The germline V gene has CDR1 MGHDK and CDR2 SYGVNS. CDR3 amino acids: CASSLSDGAGGWNEQFF. CDR3 DNA sequence: TGTGCCAGCAGTCTCTCCGATGGGGCAGGGGGCTGGAATGAGCAGTTCTTC.